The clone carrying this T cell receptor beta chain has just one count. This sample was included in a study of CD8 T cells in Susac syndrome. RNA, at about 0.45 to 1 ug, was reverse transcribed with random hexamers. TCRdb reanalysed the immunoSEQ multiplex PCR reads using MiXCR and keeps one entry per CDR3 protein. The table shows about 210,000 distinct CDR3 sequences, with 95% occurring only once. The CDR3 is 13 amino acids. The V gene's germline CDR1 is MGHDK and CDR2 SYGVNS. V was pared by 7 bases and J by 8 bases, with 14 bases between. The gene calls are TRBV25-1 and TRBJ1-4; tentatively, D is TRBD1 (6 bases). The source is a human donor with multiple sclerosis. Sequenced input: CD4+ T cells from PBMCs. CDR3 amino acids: CASTAATGEKLFF. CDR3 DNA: TGTGCCAGCACGGCAGCTACAGGGGAAAAACTGTTTTTT.